What follows are 21 T cell receptor beta chains derived from one specimen sequenced in a study of blood T cell repertoires in COVID-19 (dated by TCRdb to the early 2020s). Library preparation employed the immunoSEQ multiplex PCR assay. Entries here come from immuneACCESS through TCRdb and include only in-frame sequences with V and J called. Some clones fail to appear in such tables; in the studies checked, an unresolved V gene covers under half of the shortfall, and the cause of the remainder is unknown. The sample records hundreds of thousands of clones, 75% to 90% of which are singletons. Together, the top ten hold 2% to 2.5% of the sample. Material for sequencing was peripheral blood. All receptors derive from a woman aged 45-65 years who had recovered from COVID-19.

The chain combines TRBV12-3 or TRBV12-4 with TRBJ1-1; 8 bases are a match to TRBD1. The CDR3 sequence is 10 residues long. V was pared by 6 bases and J by 11 bases, with 2 bases of the junction left unmatched. The CDR3 spells CASSRDRAFF. The CDR3 DNA reads TGTGCCAGCAGCCGGGACAGGGCTTTCTTT.

The chain carries TRBV28 and TRBJ2-5; TRBD1 is a possible D gene (5 bases). The V end lost 2 bases, the J end lost 3 bases, and 13 bases lay between the germline ends. The CDR3 has 15 amino acids. Germline CDR1 MDHEN, CDR2 SYDVKM. This CDR3 reads CASSLTAGRKETQYF. Here the CDR3 DNA reads TGTGCCAGCAGTTTAACGGCAGGGCGTAAAGAGACCCAGTACTTC.

The chain has TRBV30 and TRBJ1-4; possibly TRBD1 for D (5 bases). Trimming left V 2 bases short and J 8 bases short, with 21 bases between. CDR1 is GTSNPN and CDR2 is SVGIG in the germline V gene (reference sequence). CDR3 length: 16 residues. The DNA for the CDR3 is TGTGCCTGGAGTTCCCCGGAGGGGTATCGTAAGGAAAAACTGTTTTTT. It codes for CAWSSPEGYRKEKLFF.

The rearrangement links TRBV6-5 to TRBJ1-1; the D gene is possibly TRBD1 (6 bases). Trimming left V 7 bases short and J 1 base short, with 10 bases between. The CDR3 extends over 13 amino acids. The V gene's germline CDR1 is MNHEY and CDR2 SVGAGI. In nucleotides, the CDR3 is TGTGCCAGCAAACAGGGATGGAACACTGAAGCTTTCTTT. It is translated as CASKQGWNTEAFF.

The chain couples TRBV5-1 to TRBJ1-2; 7 nucleotides agree with TRBD1. The V gene's germline CDR1 is SGHRS and CDR2 YFSETQ. The CDR3 contains 15 residues. J gave up 2 bases and V 4 bases, and 8 bases lay outside the gene matches. In DNA, the CDR3 is TGCGCCAGCAGCCGGACAGGCTTCCAGAACTATGGCTACACCTTC. Encoded protein: CASSRTGFQNYGYTF.

This clone was recorded only once. The junction and the germline gene differ at one end; a read error may be behind it. The genes are TRBV7-6 and TRBJ2-5; maybe TRBD2 (6 bases). The germline gives CDR1 SGHVS, CDR2 FNYEAQ. This CDR3 is built from 14 residues. CDR3 sequence reads: CASSAGPAQEIQYF. DNA of the CDR3: TGTGCCAGCAGCGCGGGACCGGCACAAGAGATCCAGTACTTC.

For the CDR3, the DNA is TGTGCCTTTCCGACTGGGACTAGCGGGCGAAATGAGCAGTTCTTC. Translation: CAFPTGTSGRNEQFF. The rearrangement uses TRBV30 and TRBJ2-1; TRBD2 aligns across 12 bases. CDR3 length: 15 amino acids. Germline trimming cut 7 bases from V and 7 bases from J; bases unmatched to any gene: 11. Germline V gives CDR1 GTSNPN, CDR2 SVGIG (reference sequence). The variable domain in full, with the rest retrieved from reference TRBV30 and TRBJ2-1, is SQTIHQWPATLVQPVGSPLSLECTVEGTSNPNLYWYRQAAGRGLQLLFYSVGIGQISSEVPQNLSASRPQDRQFILSSKKLLLSDSGFYLCAFPTGTSGRNEQFFGPGTRLTVL.

The chain combines TRBV5-5 with TRBJ2-7; D is possibly TRBD1 (6 bases). V gave up 0 bases and J gave up 5 bases, with 15 bases separating them. CDR3 length: 15 residues. Germline lookup yields CDR1 SGHKS and CDR2 YYEKEE (reference sequence). CDR3 region: CASSLGVFRGNEQYF. The CDR3, as DNA: TGTGCCAGCAGCTTGGGGGTTTTCAGGGGCAACGAGCAGTACTTC.

This clone came up once. The gene calls are TRBV11-1 and TRBJ2-7, with D tentatively TRBD2 (5 bases). The V gene lost 3 bases and the J gene lost 3 bases, with 15 bases spanning the gap. The germline V gene has CDR1 SGHAT and CDR2 FQDESV (reference sequence). The CDR3 spans 15 residues. The CDR3 DNA sequence: TGTGCCAGCAGCTTTGGCAAGCGGACCCTCTACGAGCAGTACTTC. It encodes CASSFGKRTLYEQYF.

The chain has TRBV10-3 and TRBJ2-7; 7 bases fit TRBD2. The trim removed 2 bases at V and 0 bases at J, leaving 4 bases unmatched. This CDR3 is 15 amino acids long. CDR1 ENHRY and CDR2 SYGVKD come from the germline V gene. The DNA for the CDR3 is TGTGCCATCAGTGAGGGGAGCGGGGCCTCCTACGAGCAGTACTTC. Protein sequence: CAISEGSGASYEQYF.

V is TRBV7-9 and J is TRBJ1-1; unclear D gene. Per the germline V gene, CDR1 is SEHNR and CDR2 is FQNEAQ (reference sequence). CDR3 length: 14 residues. V lost 0 bases to trimming and J lost 10 bases, with 15 bases between them. DNA of the CDR3: TGTGCCAGCAGCTTAGCTCTAAAAATTGGTGTAGCTTTCTTT. Protein: CASSLALKIGVAFF.

The chain links TRBV10-3 to TRBJ2-7; 10 bases fit TRBD2. This CDR3 has 16 residues. Trimming cost V 3 bases and J 0 bases; bases outside gene matches: 5. Germline CDR1 reads ENHRY; CDR2 reads SYGVKD. The CDR3 DNA reads as TGTGCCATCAGTGATTCCGGACTAGCGGACTCCTACGAGCAGTACTTC. Protein sequence: CAISDSGLADSYEQYF.

The chain recombines TRBV7-3 with TRBJ1-2, with a possible D match to TRBD1 (5 bases). This CDR3 has 13 residues. The ends were cut back, 6 bases at V and 8 bases at J, with 16 bases in the middle. Germline loops: CDR1 SGHTA, CDR2 FQGTGA. In nucleotides, the CDR3 is TGTGCCAGCAGACAAACAGCGGGGGAAGGCTACACCTTC. It yields the protein CASRQTAGEGYTF.

The chain uses TRBV7-9 and TRBJ2-7; the match to TRBD1 covers 7 bases. The CDR3 extends over 16 amino acids. Germline V gives CDR1 SEHNR, CDR2 FQNEAQ (reference sequence). Unmatched junction bases numbered 10, after V lost 5 bases and J lost 0 bases. CDR3 residues: CASSPLGDRDSYEQYF. CDR3 coding DNA: TGTGCCAGCAGCCCCTTGGGGGACAGAGACTCCTACGAGCAGTACTTC.

V is TRBV7-2 and J is TRBJ2-7; D perhaps matches TRBD1 (6 bases). The CDR3 sequence is 15 residues long. CDR1 and CDR2 (germline): SGHTA, FQGNSA. Deletions cut 3 bases from V and 2 bases from J, with 14 bases between. DNA for the CDR3: TGTGCCAGCAGCTTTACGGCGAAGGGGGCCTACGAGCAGTACTTC. It yields the protein CASSFTAKGAYEQYF.

This chain joins TRBV28 and TRBJ2-7; 13 bases are a match to TRBD2. The CDR3 sequence is 17 residues long. CDR1 is MDHEN and CDR2 is SYDVKM in the germline V gene. Trimming took 2 bases from V and 4 from J; bases not matched to a gene: 8. The CDR3 loop reads CASSLGLAGVWNYEQYF. CDR3 nucleotides: TGTGCCAGCAGTTTAGGACTAGCGGGAGTGTGGAATTACGAGCAGTACTTC.

This chain links TRBV29-1 with TRBJ2-5; a possible D gene is TRBD2 (6 bases). Germline V gene data show CDR1 as SQVTM and CDR2 as ANQGSEA. The CDR3 is 16 amino acids. The ends were cut back, 7 bases at V and 1 base at J, with 22 bases in the middle. In nucleotides, the CDR3 is TGCAGCGGGGGGGAAGGGCTAGCGAAACGCCAAGAGACCCAGTACTTC. Amino acids: CSGGEGLAKRQETQYF.

The rearrangement joins TRBV7-9 to TRBJ2-3; 7 nucleotides match TRBD2. Germline CDR1 is SEHNR and CDR2 is FQNEAQ (reference sequence). The CDR3 is 15 amino acids. Trimming at V came to 1 base and at J to 0 bases, leaving 1 base not matched to a gene. The CDR3 spells CASSLGEGSTDTQYF. In DNA, the CDR3 is TGTGCCAGCAGCTTAGGGGAGGGGAGCACAGATACGCAGTATTTT. The full variable domain, with the rest looked up from reference TRBV7-9 and TRBJ2-3, is DTGVSQNPRHKITKRGQNVTFRCDPISEHNRLYWYRQTLGQGPEFLTYFQNEAQLEKSRLLSDRFSAERPKGSFSTLEIQRTEQGDSAMYLCASSLGEGSTDTQYFGPGTRLTVL.

This rearrangement joins TRBV12-3 or TRBV12-4 to TRBJ1-5; D possibly corresponds to TRBD1 (6 bases). Trimming pared 8 bases from V and 7 bases from J, leaving 15 bases between. The CDR3 consists of 13 residues. CDR3 bases: TGTGCCAGCCAACAGGGTTTGGGACAGCCCCAGCATTTT. This translates into CASQQGLGQPQHF.

This clone was recorded only once. The chain has TRBV7-9 and TRBJ2-7; 11 bases fit TRBD2. V was pared by 1 base and J by 5 bases, with 4 bases of the junction left unmatched. Germline assignment: CDR1 SEHNR and CDR2 FQNEAQ (reference sequence). The CDR3 contains 15 residues. The CDR3 DNA reads TGTGCCAGCAGCTTAGTAGCGGGAGGGCCACACGAGCAGTACTTC. This sequence encodes CASSLVAGGPHEQYF.

The CDR3 region has the DNA TGTGCCAGCAGCTTCGGGGAAACCTACGAGCAGTACTTC. Translated: CASSFGETYEQYF. The rearrangement uses TRBV5-5 and TRBJ2-7; TRBD2 might be the D (5 bases). The CDR3 runs to 13 residues. V lost 2 bases, J lost 2 bases, and 8 bases lay in between. Germline values: CDR1 SGHKS, CDR2 YYEKEE (reference sequence).